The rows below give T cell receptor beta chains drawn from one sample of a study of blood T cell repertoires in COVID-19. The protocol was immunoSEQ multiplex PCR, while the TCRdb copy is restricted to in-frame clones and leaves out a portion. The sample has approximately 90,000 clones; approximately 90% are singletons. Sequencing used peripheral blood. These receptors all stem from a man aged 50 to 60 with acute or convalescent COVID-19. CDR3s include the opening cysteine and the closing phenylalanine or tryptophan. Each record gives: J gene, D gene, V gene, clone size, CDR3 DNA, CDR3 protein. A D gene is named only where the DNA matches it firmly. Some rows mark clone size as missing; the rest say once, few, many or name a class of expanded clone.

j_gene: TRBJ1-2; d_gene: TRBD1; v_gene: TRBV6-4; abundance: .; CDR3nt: TGTGCCAGCAGTGACCAAGGGGGCGCATCAACAGGCTACACCTTC; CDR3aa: CASSDQGGASTGYTF
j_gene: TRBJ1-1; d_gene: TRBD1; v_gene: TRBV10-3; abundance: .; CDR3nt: TGTGCCATCAGGTCCGGGACAGCGAACACTGAAGCTTTCTTT; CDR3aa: CAIRSGTANTEAFF
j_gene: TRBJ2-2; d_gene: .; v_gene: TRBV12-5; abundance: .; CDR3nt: TGTGCTAGTGGTACAGATTCCGGGGAGCTGTTTTTT; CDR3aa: CASGTDSGELFF
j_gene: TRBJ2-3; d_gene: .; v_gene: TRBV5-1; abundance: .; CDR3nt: TGCGCCAGCAGCTTGGACAACACAGATACGCAGTATTTT; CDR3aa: CASSLDNTDTQYF
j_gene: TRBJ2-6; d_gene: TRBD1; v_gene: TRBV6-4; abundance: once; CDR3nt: TGTGCCAGCAGTCGGGACAGGGGGCTCTCCTCTGGGGCCAACGTCCTGACTTTC; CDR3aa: CASSRDRGLSSGANVLTF
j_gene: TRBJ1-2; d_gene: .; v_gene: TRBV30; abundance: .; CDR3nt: TGTGCCTGGAGTGTACAAAGCGGTGGCTACACCTTC; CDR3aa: CAWSVQSGGYTF
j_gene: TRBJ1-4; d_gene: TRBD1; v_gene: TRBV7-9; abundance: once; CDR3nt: TGTGCCAGCCGGCAGGGGGCGAGGGTCGATGAAAAACTGTTTTTT; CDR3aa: CASRQGARVDEKLFF
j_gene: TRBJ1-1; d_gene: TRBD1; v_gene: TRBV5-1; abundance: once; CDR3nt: TGCGCCAGCAGCCTCGACAGGGGGGCCACTGAAGCTTTCTTT; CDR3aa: CASSLDRGATEAFF
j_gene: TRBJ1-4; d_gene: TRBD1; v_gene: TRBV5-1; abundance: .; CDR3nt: TGCGCCAGCAGCTTGGGACAGGGGAGGGTGAAGAATGAAAAACTGTTTTTT; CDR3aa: CASSLGQGRVKNEKLFF
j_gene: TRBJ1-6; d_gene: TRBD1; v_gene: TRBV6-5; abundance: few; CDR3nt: TGTGCCAGCAGGACAGGGTTTTCACCCCTCCACTTT; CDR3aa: CASRTGFSPLHF
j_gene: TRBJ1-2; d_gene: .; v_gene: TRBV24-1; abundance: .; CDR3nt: TGTGCCACCAGTTCGGACAGTAACTATGGCTACACCTTC; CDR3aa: CATSSDSNYGYTF
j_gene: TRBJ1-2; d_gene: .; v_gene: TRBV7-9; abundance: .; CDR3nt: TGTGCCAGCAGCTTAAATTCGAACAGTAACTATGGCTACACCTTC; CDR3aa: CASSLNSNSNYGYTF
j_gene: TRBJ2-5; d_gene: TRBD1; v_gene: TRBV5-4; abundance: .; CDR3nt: TGTGCCAGCAGCTTGGCCGTTGGGACAGGGAATTTTGAGACCCAGTACTTC; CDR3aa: CASSLAVGTGNFETQYF
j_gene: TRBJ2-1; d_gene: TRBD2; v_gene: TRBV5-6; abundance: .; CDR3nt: TGTGCCAGCAGCCAATCCGGGACTAGCGGGGGCTTGAGTTACAATGAGCAGTTCTTC; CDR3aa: CASSQSGTSGGLSYNEQFF
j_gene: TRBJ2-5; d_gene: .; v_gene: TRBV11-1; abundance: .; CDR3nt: TGTGCCAGCAGCTTACGAGAGCAAGAGACCCAGTACTTC; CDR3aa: CASSLREQETQYF
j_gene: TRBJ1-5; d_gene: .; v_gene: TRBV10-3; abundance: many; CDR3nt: TGTGCCATCAGTGAGTCCCCCGGGAATCAGCCCCAGCATTTT; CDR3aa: CAISESPGNQPQHF
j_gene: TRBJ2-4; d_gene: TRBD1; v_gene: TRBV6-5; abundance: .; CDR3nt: TGTGCCAGCAGTTACCGGGAGACAGGGGACCAAAACATTCAGTACTTC; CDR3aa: CASSYRETGDQNIQYF
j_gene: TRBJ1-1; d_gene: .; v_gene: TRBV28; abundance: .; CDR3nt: TGTGCCAGCAGCCCAGGATACATAATTTACGCTGAAGCTTTCTTT; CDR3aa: CASSPGYIIYAEAFF
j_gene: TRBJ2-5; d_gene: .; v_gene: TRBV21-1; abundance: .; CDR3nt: TGTGCCAGCAGCAAGTCCCACAGGGGTAAGACCCAGTACTTC; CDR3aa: CASSKSHRGKTQYF
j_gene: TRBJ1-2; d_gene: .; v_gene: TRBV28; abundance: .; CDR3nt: TGTGCCAGCAGGTCAAGCGGAGGGCCCGGGAATGGCTACACCTTC; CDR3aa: CASRSSGGPGNGYTF
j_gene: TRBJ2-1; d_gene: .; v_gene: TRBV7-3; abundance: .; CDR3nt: TGTGCCAGCAGCCTGGGCCCCGTTCCCTACAATGAGCAGTTCTTC; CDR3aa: CASSLGPVPYNEQFF
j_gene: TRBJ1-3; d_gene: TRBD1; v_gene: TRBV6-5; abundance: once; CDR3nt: TGTGCCAGCCAAAAGACAGGGGGCCTGGTTTATTTT; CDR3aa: CASQKTGGLVYF
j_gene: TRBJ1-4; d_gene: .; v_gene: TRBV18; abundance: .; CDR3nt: TGTGCCAGCTCACCAGGGAGACCCAATGAAAAACTGTTTTTT; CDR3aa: CASSPGRPNEKLFF
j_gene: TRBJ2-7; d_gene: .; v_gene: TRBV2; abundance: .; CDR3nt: TGTGCCAGCTCCCGGGAGCGCCGGAACTCAGGCGAGCAGTACTTC; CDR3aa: CASSRERRNSGEQYF
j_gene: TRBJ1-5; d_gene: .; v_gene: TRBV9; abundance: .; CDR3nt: TGTGCCAGCAGCGTAGCTATGGGGCCACCCCAGCATTTT; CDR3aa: CASSVAMGPPQHF
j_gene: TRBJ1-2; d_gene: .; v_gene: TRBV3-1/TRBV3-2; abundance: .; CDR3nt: TGTGCCAGCAGCCAAGATAATCGGGGGAAGGATGGCTACACCTTC; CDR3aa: CASSQDNRGKDGYTF
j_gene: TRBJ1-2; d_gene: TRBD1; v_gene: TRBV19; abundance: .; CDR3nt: TGTGCCAGTAGTTACAGGGGGGCTGGCTACACCTTC; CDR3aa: CASSYRGAGYTF
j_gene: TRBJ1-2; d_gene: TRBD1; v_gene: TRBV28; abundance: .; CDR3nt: TGTGCCAGCAGCCCGACAGGGATCTATGGCTACACCTTC; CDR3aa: CASSPTGIYGYTF
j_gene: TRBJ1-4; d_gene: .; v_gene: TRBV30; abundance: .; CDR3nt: TGTGCCTGTAAGCCTAGGAGCTCAACTAATGAAAAACTGTTTTTT; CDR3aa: CACKPRSSTNEKLFF
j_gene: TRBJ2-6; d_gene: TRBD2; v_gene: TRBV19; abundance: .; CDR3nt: TGTGCCAGTAGTTTCCCTCCGGGACTAGCGGGGGGTTCTGGGGCCAACGTCCTGACTTTC; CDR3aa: CASSFPPGLAGGSGANVLTF
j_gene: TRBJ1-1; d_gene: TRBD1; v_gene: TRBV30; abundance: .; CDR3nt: TGTGCCTGGTGCCGGGACAGCTACACTGAAGCTTTCTTT; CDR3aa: CAWCRDSYTEAFF